The rows below give T cell receptor beta chains drawn from one sample of a study of blood T cell repertoires in COVID-19. Repertoires were generated with immunoSEQ multiplex PCR, while TCRdb's copy carries only in-frame clones and drops some. The table has roughly 180,000 clones, 75% to 90% seen once; the top ten hold under 8%. The specimen was PBMCs or T cells enriched from blood (not recorded which). The source is a man aged 35-49 years who had recovered from COVID-19. The CDR3 runs from the conserved cysteine through the conserved F or W. The D gene is left open where the match is weak. The size field is filled for only some rows; it gives once, few, many or a size class.

j_call d_call v_call clone_size cdr3_nt cdr3_aa
TRBJ1-2 - TRBV7-2 - TGTGCCAGCAGCCCGACGGGAGGGACAACATATGGCTACACCTTC CASSPTGGTTYGYTF
TRBJ2-7 - TRBV18 - TGTGCCAGCTCGGATCCAGGGGGGTCCTACGAGCAGTACTTC CASSDPGGSYEQYF
TRBJ1-1 TRBD1 TRBV6-5 - TGTGCCAGCAGAGGGACAGGGTTGAACGCTGAAGCTTTCTTT CASRGTGLNAEAFF
TRBJ1-5 - TRBV25-1 - TGTGCCAGCAGCCCCGGACGGGATTATCAGCCCCAGCATTTT CASSPGRDYQPQHF
TRBJ1-2 - TRBV6-1 few TGTGCCAGCAGTGAATTCCACTACACCTTC CASSEFHYTF
TRBJ2-7 - TRBV6-5 - TGTGCCAGCAGGGACAGTTCCTACGAGCAGTACTTC CASRDSSYEQYF
TRBJ1-1 TRBD1 TRBV5-1 - TGCGCCAGCACCCGTACAGGGGGCTTGAACACTGAAGCTTTCTTT CASTRTGGLNTEAFF
TRBJ1-1 - TRBV5-1 - TGCGCCAGCAGCTCGGACAGTTCCTTGAACACTGAAGCTTTCTTT CASSSDSSLNTEAFF
TRBJ1-5 - TRBV7-9 - TGTGCCAGCAGCTTAGTCGGTTTCCAGCCCCAGCATTTT CASSLVGFQPQHF
TRBJ1-6 TRBD1 TRBV2 once TGTGCCAGCAGTGAATTTGATGGGACAGCCGCCAATTCACCCCTCCACTTT CASSEFDGTAANSPLHF
TRBJ2-7 - TRBV5-1 - TGCGCCAGCAGCCCTAGGACAAACGAGCAGTACTTC CASSPRTNEQYF
TRBJ2-7 - TRBV13 - TGTGCCAGCAGCCCCACGGACAGCTACGAGCAGTACTTC CASSPTDSYEQYF
TRBJ1-2 - TRBV11-3 - TGTGCCAGCAGCTTAGATCGACGGGGAAACACCTTC CASSLDRRGNTF
TRBJ2-7 - TRBV27 - TGTGCCAGCAGTTCACAATTGGAGCAGTACTTC CASSSQLEQYF
TRBJ2-5 TRBD1 TRBV29-1 once TGCAGCGGTGACAGGGGCGAAGAGACCCAGTACTTC CSGDRGEETQYF
TRBJ2-3 - TRBV6-5 - TGTGCCAGCAGTTACTCACTAAGCGATACGCAGTATTTT CASSYSLSDTQYF
TRBJ1-5 - TRBV7-8 - TGTGCCAGCAGCTTAGGATCGGCGGTTAGCAATCAGCCCCAGCATTTT CASSLGSAVSNQPQHF
TRBJ2-5 - TRBV27 - TGTGCCAGCAGCCTACTAGCTCCCTGGGAGACCCAGTACTTC CASSLLAPWETQYF
TRBJ1-2 - TRBV21-1 many TGTGCCAGCAGCCCAGATCCCCACAGGGGGCTGTATGGCTACACCTTC CASSPDPHRGLYGYTF
TRBJ2-1 TRBD2 TRBV6-4 - TGTGCCAGCAGCACAACTAGCGGGAGTAACAATGAGCAGTTCTTC CASSTTSGSNNEQFF
TRBJ2-3 TRBD2 TRBV18 - TGTGCCAGCTCACCGCTCCCTAGCGGGGGGACAGATACGCAGTATTTT CASSPLPSGGTDTQYF
TRBJ1-1 TRBD1 TRBV30 - TGTGCCTGGAGTGTACAGGGGGCGCAAGCTTTCTTT CAWSVQGAQAFF
TRBJ2-5 TRBD2 TRBV9 few TGTGCCAGCAGCGTTCGCGGGAGGGCCCGGGAGACCCAGTACTTC CASSVRGRARETQYF
TRBJ1-1 TRBD1 TRBV10-3 - TGTGCCATCAGTGGCCTTGGCCAGGGGGCTGAAGCTTTCTTT CAISGLGQGAEAFF
TRBJ2-7 TRBD2 TRBV5-4 few TGTGCCAGCAGCTTGGGGCAGTCTAGCGGAGTTTACGAGCAGTACTTC CASSLGQSSGVYEQYF
TRBJ2-3 TRBD2 TRBV27 - TGTGCCAGCAGTTTCCTTCTAGCGGGGTTTACAGATACGCAGTATTTT CASSFLLAGFTDTQYF
TRBJ1-1 TRBD1 TRBV6-5 - TGTGCCAGCAGATACAGGGGCGCTGAAGCTTTCTTT CASRYRGAEAFF
TRBJ1-1 TRBD1 TRBV12-5 - TGTGCTAGTGGTTTGAGACGACAGGGTGATGAAGCTTTCTTT CASGLRRQGDEAFF
TRBJ2-3 - TRBV9 - TGTGCCAGCAGCGAAGCCGAAGATACGCAGTATTTT CASSEAEDTQYF
TRBJ1-6 - TRBV28 - TGTGCCAGCAGTTTGGAGGGGATCGGTTCACCCCTCCACTTT CASSLEGIGSPLHF
TRBJ2-7 TRBD2 TRBV3-1/TRBV3-2 - TGTGCCAGCAGCCTAGCCGGGACTAGTTCAAACGAGCAGTACTTC CASSLAGTSSNEQYF
TRBJ1-2 - TRBV29-1 - TGCAGCGTTGAAGGTAGGGGCGACTATGGCTACACCTTC CSVEGRGDYGYTF
TRBJ1-1 - TRBV6-5 - TGTGCCAGCAGGGCCCAAACAGGGAGTGAAGCTTTCTTT CASRAQTGSEAFF
TRBJ2-2 - TRBV9 - TGTGCCAGCAGCGTAGGTTTCCGGAACACCGGGGAGCTGTTTTTT CASSVGFRNTGELFF
TRBJ2-3 TRBD2 TRBV5-4 - TGTGCCAGCAGCTTACTAGCGACTAGCACAGATACGCAGTATTTT CASSLLATSTDTQYF